The 14 T cell receptor beta chains presented below share a single source sample, sequenced in a study of T-cell memory formation after mild COVID-19. A single record per CDR3 protein comes from TCRdb applying MiXCR to the 5' RACE reads. The data show roughly 86,000 distinct CDR3 sequences, roughly an eighth seen once. Specimen: PBMCs or a T cell subset sorted from them (not recorded which). The receptors derive from an adult woman who had mild COVID-19 (a few samples of this study predate the infection). Cell type and time point are not known.

This clonotype was observed at least ten times. The V gene is TRBV7-9, the J gene TRBJ2-1; D uncertain. CDR3 length: 13 residues. V lost 5 bases and J lost 10, with 15 bases in between. From germline, CDR1 is SEHNR and CDR2 FQNEAQ (reference sequence). The CDR3 here is CASSPRTRTEQFF. The CDR3 bases are TGTGCCAGCAGCCCTCGGACCCGCACGGAGCAGTTCTTC.

This clonotype was counted only a few times. The chain links TRBV12-3 or TRBV12-4 to TRBJ1-1; no clear D. The CDR3 runs 12 residues. V was cut by 3 bases and J by 8 bases, with 10 bases left in between. CDR3 DNA: TGTGCCAGCAGTTTTATCCCCCGGGAAGCTTTCTTT. It specifies CASSFIPREAFF.

This clonotype was seen repeatedly, ten times or more. The rearrangement links TRBV7-9 to TRBJ2-1; 10 bases agree with TRBD2. CDR1 and CDR2 (germline): SEHNR, FQNEAQ (reference sequence). J was trimmed by 2 bases and V by 5 bases; bases with no gene match: 3. This CDR3 spans 15 amino acids. The CDR3 spells CASSASGRAYNEQFF. As DNA, the CDR3 is TGTGCCAGCAGCGCAAGCGGGAGGGCCTACAATGAGCAGTTCTTC.

The genes are TRBV4-1 and TRBJ2-7, with 9 nucleotides matching TRBD1. This CDR3 comprises 18 residues. The V segment lost 1 base and the J segment 4 bases; nucleotides outside the gene matches: 14. Germline V gives CDR1 MGHRA, CDR2 YSYEKL. The CDR3 coding sequence is TGCGCCAGCAGCCAAGGACCACCCCTAGGCGGACAGGGGTACGAGCAGTACTTC. As protein: CASSQGPPLGGQGYEQYF.

The chain employs TRBV3-1 and TRBJ2-7; D gene uncertain. Trimming stripped 0 bases from V and 4 bases from J, with 10 bases between. Germline CDR1 and CDR2: LGHDT and YNNKEL (reference sequence). The CDR3 covers 14 residues. The chain's CDR3 is CASSQEWSTYEQYF. Here the CDR3 DNA reads TGTGCCAGCAGCCAAGAATGGTCCACATACGAGCAGTACTTC.

This clonotype was counted between two and nine times. This sequence joins TRBV25-1 and TRBJ2-1, with 7 bases fitting TRBD1. The CDR3 covers 17 residues. The V segment lost 3 bases and the J segment 4 bases; nucleotides outside the gene matches: 12. Germline loops: CDR1 MGHDK, CDR2 SYGVNS. CDR3 sequence reads: CASSDRDRRGWYNEQFF. The CDR3 region has the DNA TGTGCCAGCAGTGATCGGGACCGCAGGGGGTGGTACAATGAGCAGTTCTTC.

V is TRBV27 and J is TRBJ2-5, with D unclear. Germline CDR1 and CDR2: MNHEY and SMNVEV (reference sequence). Trimming shortened V by 6 bases and J by 5 bases, and 13 bases separated the two germline ends. The CDR3 totals 13 residues. The CDR3 DNA follows: TGTGCCAGCAGCCCGGCTGGGTGGGAGACCCAGTACTTC. Translation gives CASSPAGWETQYF.

This clonotype was counted between two and nine times. The chain carries TRBV7-9 and TRBJ2-3; 7 bases agree with TRBD2. V trimming: 4 bases; J trimming: 6 bases; junction bases outside the gene matches: 10. Germline V gives CDR1 SEHNR, CDR2 FQNEAQ (reference sequence). There are 15 residues in the CDR3. The CDR3 region has the DNA TGTGCCAGCAGCTGGGACCGGGACTACTATGATACGCAGTATTTT. This translates into CASSWDRDYYDTQYF. The variable domain in full, completed from reference TRBV7-9 and TRBJ2-3, reads DTGVSQNPRHKITKRGQNVTFRCDPISEHNRLYWYRQTLGQGPEFLTYFQNEAQLEKSRLLSDRFSAERPKGSFSTLEIQRTEQGDSAMYLCASSWDRDYYDTQYFGPGTRLTVL.

This clonotype was counted only a few times. The chain has TRBV7-9 and TRBJ2-1; the D is unclear. The V end was cut by 0 bases, the J end by 5 bases, with 14 bases between. The length of the CDR3 is 16 residues. Germline V gene lookup returns CDR1 SEHNR and CDR2 FQNEAQ (reference sequence). CDR3 nucleotide sequence: TGTGCCAGCAGCTTAGCGTCGTCTGCAGGTCACAATGAGCAGTTCTTC. It specifies CASSLASSAGHNEQFF.

The J gene is TRBJ1-1, the V gene TRBV7-6; TRBD1 matches 9 bases. Germline V gene lookup returns CDR1 SGHVS and CDR2 FNYEAQ. The CDR3 is 16 residues long. V lost 4 bases, J lost 1 base, and 7 bases stayed unmatched. CDR3 bases: TGTGCCAGCAGCTCCCTTCCGGGACAGGGGAACACTGAAGCTTTCTTT. Translation: CASSSLPGQGNTEAFF.

The chain uses TRBV11-2 and TRBJ2-2; TRBD2 is a possible D gene (6 bases). The V end was cut by 1 base, the J end by 1 base, with 13 bases between. In germline, CDR1 is SGHAT, CDR2 FQNNGV. The CDR3 has 17 residues. For the CDR3, the DNA is TGTGCCAGCAGCTTAGCCCCCAGGGAGGTGAACACCGGGGAGCTGTTTTTT. It is translated as CASSLAPREVNTGELFF.

The V call is TRBV7-8, the J call TRBJ2-2; D may correspond to TRBD1 or TRBD2 (5 bases each). The CDR3 spans 18 residues. V shed 0 bases and J shed 7 bases, with 21 bases lying between them. Germline V gives CDR1 SGHVS, CDR2 FQNEAQ. The CDR3, as DNA: TGTGCCAGCAGCTTAGCGCGGGTCGGGACCCCCTTCGGCGGGGAGCTGTTTTTT. This translates into CASSLARVGTPFGGELFF.

This clonotype showed up many times. The chain recombines TRBV7-9 with TRBJ2-3, with D hard to call. Germline V gene data show CDR1 as SEHNR and CDR2 as FQNEAQ (reference sequence). This CDR3 has 13 residues. The V end was cut by 5 bases, the J end by 4 bases, with 10 bases between. CDR3 coding DNA: TGTGCCAGCAGCCCAGCGATCCCAGATACGCAGTATTTT. Encoded protein: CASSPAIPDTQYF.

This clonotype was detected many times. This chain links TRBV12-3 or TRBV12-4 with TRBJ2-5, with D uncertain. Trimming left V 6 bases short and J 3 bases short, with 14 bases between. The CDR3 totals 14 residues. This CDR3 reads CASSLGPPKETQYF. DNA for the CDR3: TGTGCCAGCAGCCTCGGCCCCCCCAAAGAGACCCAGTACTTC.